Presented here are 24 T cell receptor beta chains from one specimen sequenced in a study of CD8 T cells in Susac syndrome. Reverse transcription of roughly 0.5 to 1 ug RNA was carried out with random hexamers. TCRdb reanalysed the immunoSEQ multiplex PCR reads using MiXCR and keeps one entry per CDR3 protein. Seen here are about 210,000 distinct CDR3 sequences, about 95% observed once, and the top ten hold about 0.088%. The sequencing sample was made of CD4+ T cells from PBMCs. These receptor sequences come from a human donor with multiple sclerosis.

This sequence joins TRBV2 and TRBJ2-1, with 8 bases lining up with TRBD2. With V trimmed by 9 bases and J by 6 bases, 13 bases remained unmatched. The germline V gene encodes CDR1 SNHLY and CDR2 FYNNEI. This CDR3 comprises 15 residues. The CDR3 here is CASRRELAETNEQFF. The CDR3, as DNA: TGTGCCAGTCGGCGTGAACTAGCGGAGACCAATGAGCAGTTCTTC.

This clonotype has only one observation. The chain combines TRBV29-1 with TRBJ2-7, with a weak D call TRBD1 (5 bases). The CDR3 covers 12 residues. Germline loops: CDR1 SQVTM, CDR2 ANQGSEA. Trimming took 4 bases from V and 3 from J, leaving 10 bases between them. CDR3 coding DNA: TGCAGCGTTGTTCCCACAGGCTACGAGCAGTACTTC. It specifies CSVVPTGYEQYF.

The chain links TRBV29-1 to TRBJ2-2, with a weak D call TRBD1 (5 bases). Germline lookup yields CDR1 SQVTM and CDR2 ANQGSEA. V dropped 7 bases and J dropped 0 bases, with 12 bases sitting between them. This CDR3 is built from 14 residues. The CDR3, as DNA: TGCAGCGCCCTACAGGAGTCGAACACCGGGGAGCTGTTTTTT. Translating it yields CSALQESNTGELFF.

This chain uses TRBV11-3 with TRBJ2-1; 11 bases match TRBD2. There are 17 residues in the CDR3. After removal of 4 bases from V and 7 bases from J, the junction contained 12 bases not matched to a gene. The germline gives CDR1 SGHNT, CDR2 YENEEA. CDR3: CASSSPTSGDGRNEQFF. In DNA, the CDR3 is TGTGCCAGCAGCTCCCCGACTAGCGGGGACGGGAGGAATGAGCAGTTCTTC.

This clonotype appeared a single time. The J gene is TRBJ2-1, the V gene TRBV29-1; 14 bases agree with TRBD2. The germline V gene encodes CDR1 SQVTM and CDR2 ANQGSEA. This CDR3 has 16 amino acids. V trimming: 2 bases; J trimming: 12 bases; junction bases outside the gene matches: 12. CDR3 nucleotides: TGCAGCGTTGAATTTGTTGGGACTAGCGGGAGTTTGGGGCAGTTCTTC. This encodes CSVEFVGTSGSLGQFF.

The chain recombines TRBV20-1 with TRBJ2-1, with D uncertain. Germline V gives CDR1 DFQATT, CDR2 SNEGSKA (reference sequence). The V end lost 6 bases, the J end lost 0 bases, and 12 bases lay between the germline ends. The CDR3 is made up of 14 amino acids. DNA of the CDR3: TGCAGTGCCCGGGCCCCGAGCTCCTACAATGAGCAGTTCTTC. Protein sequence: CSARAPSSYNEQFF.

This chain links TRBV12-3 or TRBV12-4 with TRBJ2-3; 10 bases match TRBD2. The V and J ends lost 6 bases and 4 bases, in that order; junction bases with no gene match: 7. This CDR3 has 15 residues. CDR3 nucleotides: TGTGCCAGCAGGGGAGACGGACTAGCGGCAGATACGCAGTATTTT. Translation gives CASRGDGLAADTQYF.

This chain connects TRBV7-9 to TRBJ2-1; 7 nucleotides agree with TRBD1. In germline, CDR1 is SEHNR, CDR2 FQNEAQ (reference sequence). After removal of 4 bases from V and 6 bases from J, the junction contained 6 bases not matched to a gene. The CDR3 has 14 amino acids. The CDR3 protein is CASSSDPGGNEQFF. The CDR3 DNA reads TGTGCCAGCAGCTCGGACCCAGGGGGCAATGAGCAGTTCTTC.

This chain uses TRBV7-8 with TRBJ2-6, with TRBD1 matching over 7 bases. Trimming at V came to 4 bases and at J to 3 bases, leaving 3 bases not matched to a gene. The CDR3 is made up of 15 amino acids. Germline values: CDR1 SGHVS, CDR2 FQNEAQ. CDR3 amino acids: CASSWQGVGANVLTF. Written as DNA, the CDR3 is TGTGCCAGCAGCTGGCAGGGGGTTGGGGCCAACGTCCTGACTTTC.

There are a few counts of this clonotype. The genes are TRBV7-2 and TRBJ2-3, with TRBD2 as a possible D gene (6 bases). V lost 1 base and J 1 base, leaving 9 bases between the germline ends. The CDR3 consists of 15 residues. From germline, CDR1 is SGHTA and CDR2 FQGNSA. The CDR3 DNA follows: TGTGCCAGCAGCTTAGGCGGGGCTGGCACAGATACGCAGTATTTT. It codes for CASSLGGAGTDTQYF. Variable domain in full (rest from reference TRBV7-2 and TRBJ2-3): GAGVSQSPSNKVTEKGKDVELRCDPISGHTALYWYRQSLGQGLEFLIYFQGNSAPDKSGLPSDRFSAERTGGSVSTLTIQRTQQEDSAVYLCASSLGGAGTDTQYFGPGTRLTVL.

This clonotype has just one count. The rearrangement links TRBV20-1 to TRBJ2-1; 9 bases agree with TRBD2. V lost 3 bases, J lost 6 bases, and 9 bases stayed unmatched. CDR3 length: 15 residues. Germline CDR1 is DFQATT and CDR2 is SNEGSKA (reference sequence). CDR3 loop: CSASQPSGKGNEQFF. The CDR3 bases are TGCAGTGCTAGTCAACCTAGCGGGAAGGGCAATGAGCAGTTCTTC.

The chain is built from TRBV6-5 and TRBJ1-2, with 11 bases lining up with TRBD1. The junction had 2 bases not matched to a gene; V was cut back by 4 bases and J by 1 base. The length of the CDR3 is 15 residues. Germline CDR1 MNHEY, CDR2 SVGAGI. The DNA of the CDR3 is TGTGCCAGCAGTTGGACAGGGGGCAGTAACTATGGCTACACCTTC. This gives the protein CASSWTGGSNYGYTF.

This clonotype was seen only once. CDR3 DNA sequence: TGCAGTGCTAGAGGGGTAGGAGCGGGAGGATCGCAGTATTTT. Protein sequence: CSARGVGAGGSQYF. The V and J genes are TRBV20-1 and TRBJ2-3, with TRBD2 matching 9 bases. The junction had 9 bases not matched to a gene; V was cut back by 1 base and J by 10 bases. Germline V gene data show CDR1 as DFQATT and CDR2 as SNEGSKA (reference sequence). This CDR3 is built from 14 residues.

The DNA for the CDR3 is TGTGCCAGCAGCTCCTTGGGGGGCAACCGAGCTAACTATGGCTACACCTTC. Encoded protein: CASSSLGGNRANYGYTF. The chain links TRBV7-9 to TRBJ1-2; perhaps TRBD1 as D (6 bases). Germline-derived CDR1 and CDR2 are SEHNR and FQNEAQ (reference sequence). The germline V and J ends were trimmed by 4 bases and 0 bases, with 18 bases remaining between them. The CDR3 contains 17 residues.

This chain connects TRBV11-2 to TRBJ2-7; D is perhaps TRBD2 (6 bases). Trimming removed 0 bases from V and 3 bases from J, with 12 bases in between. The CDR3 consists of 15 residues. CDR1 SGHAT and CDR2 FQNNGV come from the germline V gene. CDR3 sequence (DNA): TGTGCCAGCAGCTTAGAGACGGGAGAGAGCTACGAGCAGTACTTC. Amino acids: CASSLETGESYEQYF.

The chain carries TRBV29-1 and TRBJ2-7; D call uncertain. From germline, CDR1 is SQVTM and CDR2 ANQGSEA. CDR3 length: 12 residues. V was pared by 4 bases and J by 1 base, with 8 bases between. The CDR3 DNA follows: TGCAGCGTTGCTATAGGTTCCTACGAGCAGTACTTC. It is translated as CSVAIGSYEQYF.

The chain is built from TRBV15 and TRBJ1-1, with 8 bases aligning to TRBD1. The ends lost 0 bases at V and 2 bases at J; junction bases unmatched: 2. This CDR3 is 15 amino acids long. Per the germline V gene, CDR1 is LNHNV and CDR2 is YYDKDF (reference sequence). CDR3 sequence reads: CATSREDRGNTEAFF. The CDR3, as DNA: TGTGCCACCAGCAGAGAAGACAGGGGCAACACTGAAGCTTTCTTT.

The chain couples TRBV3-1 to TRBJ1-1; maybe TRBD1 (5 bases). V lost 2 bases and J 5 bases, leaving 15 bases between the germline ends. This CDR3 is 15 amino acids long. Per the germline V gene, CDR1 is LGHDT and CDR2 is YNNKEL (reference sequence). CDR3 nucleotide sequence: TGTGCCAGCAGCCAACGAACCCTTAAGGGGACTGAAGCTTTCTTT. As protein: CASSQRTLKGTEAFF.

The chain is built from TRBV7-2 and TRBJ2-1; D uncertain. The V end lost 1 base, the J end lost 13 bases, and 11 bases lay between the germline ends. The germline V gene encodes CDR1 SGHTA and CDR2 FQGNSA. This CDR3 is 12 amino acids long. The CDR3 spells CASSLDYRKQFF. In DNA form, the CDR3 reads TGTGCCAGCAGCTTAGACTATAGAAAACAGTTCTTC.

Comments on this clonotype: Germline and junction disagree at one end, which may indicate a read error. The V and J genes are TRBV20-1 and TRBJ2-6; 8 bases agree with TRBD2. The CDR3 covers 18 residues. From germline, CDR1 is DFQATT and CDR2 SNEGSKA (reference sequence). The CDR3 loop reads CSARDLRTSFSGANVLIF. The CDR3, as DNA: TGCAGTGCTAGAGATCTCCGGACTAGCTTCTCTGGGGCCAACGTCCTGATTTTC.

This clonotype showed up just once. J is TRBJ1-4 and V is TRBV28; 7 nucleotides agree with TRBD1. The V and J ends lost 5 bases and 3 bases, in that order; junction bases with no gene match: 9. The CDR3 contains 16 residues. CDR1 MDHEN and CDR2 SYDVKM come from the germline V gene. The CDR3 region is CASSPQQGRANEKLFF. For the CDR3, the DNA is TGTGCCAGCAGTCCACAACAGGGGCGGGCTAATGAAAAACTGTTTTTT.

CDR3 in DNA: TGTGCCAGCAGCGTAGGAGAGCGGGAGCAGTACTTC. Residues: CASSVGEREQYF. The chain uses TRBV9 and TRBJ2-7; D possibly corresponds to TRBD2 (5 bases). Trimming cost V 0 bases and J 7 bases, with 8 bases left between them. The germline gives CDR1 SGDLS, CDR2 YYNGEE. The CDR3 loop spans 12 amino acids. Full variable domain (rest looked up from reference TRBV9 and TRBJ2-7): DSGVTQTPKHLITATGQRVTLRCSPRSGDLSVYWYQQSLDQGLQFLIQYYNGEERAKGNILERFSAQQFPDLHSELNLSSLELGDSALYFCASSVGEREQYFGPGTRLTVT.

This chain joins TRBV28 and TRBJ2-6; the D is unclear. The CDR3 has 17 residues. Trimming removed 5 bases from V and 0 bases from J, with 14 bases in between. Germline V gene data show CDR1 as MDHEN and CDR2 as SYDVKM. As DNA, the CDR3 is TGTGCCAGCAGTCCCCCCCTACAGCTCTCTGGGGCCAACGTCCTGACTTTC. Translating it yields CASSPPLQLSGANVLTF.

The genes are TRBV2 and TRBJ2-7; D might be TRBD1 (5 bases). Germline CDR1 is SNHLY and CDR2 is FYNNEI. Trimming took 7 bases from V and 1 from J, leaving 11 bases between them. CDR3 length: 13 amino acids. The CDR3 is CASIRQSSYEQYF. CDR3 nucleotides: TGTGCCAGCATCCGACAGTCTTCCTACGAGCAGTACTTC.